The 13 T cell receptor beta chains given below trace back to one sample, sequenced in a study of Ad26.COV2.S vaccination and SARS-CoV-2 variants (dated by TCRdb to about 2021). What the treatment or condition label conveys for this sample: some 20 received Ad26.COV2.S at low or high dose, single or two shots; 5 received placebo; per-sample allocation not given. Repertoires of vaccine and placebo recipients were sequenced from samples taken on day 63 after the first injection. The library was generated by the immunoSEQ multiplex PCR assay. The clones in this table, taken by TCRdb from immuneACCESS, are in-frame only. Not every clone is retained; where verified, under half of the shortfall comes from an unresolved V gene, and the cause of the rest is unknown. This sample lists about 350,000 clones; approximately 86% were detected once. The top ten clones comprise about 11% of the sample. Here the sequenced sample was peripheral blood, taken in a trial of Ad26.COV2.S vaccine versus placebo. These receptors were taken from a person between 18 and 65 years old who received the Ad26.COV2.S COVID-19 vaccine or a placebo.

The V call is TRBV24-1, the J call TRBJ2-1, with 11 bases matching TRBD2. From germline, CDR1 is KGHDR and CDR2 SFDVKD. The V gene end was trimmed by 11 bases and the J gene end by 1 base; junction bases not matched to a gene: 6. The CDR3 extends over 15 amino acids. CDR3 in amino acids: CAIQTSGGSYNEQFF. The DNA of the CDR3 is TGTGCCATCCAAACTAGCGGGGGTTCCTACAATGAGCAGTTCTTC.

V gene TRBV12-3 or TRBV12-4 combines with J gene TRBJ2-7; D is undetermined. The ends were cut back, 1 base at V and 0 bases at J, with 4 bases in the middle. The CDR3 contains 13 residues. CDR3 in amino acids: CASSLDSSYEQYF. CDR3 sequence (DNA): TGTGCCAGCAGTTTAGACAGCTCCTACGAGCAGTACTTC.

This rearrangement joins TRBV4-3 to TRBJ1-2; D ambiguous. V was pared by 6 bases and J by 1 base, with 18 bases between. This CDR3 comprises 16 residues. Germline V gives CDR1 LGHNA, CDR2 YSLEER. CDR3 sequence: CASSPTGWFVNYGYTF. CDR3 coding DNA: TGCGCCAGCAGTCCGACGGGATGGTTTGTTAACTATGGCTACACCTTC.

The rearrangement joins TRBV4-3 to TRBJ2-1, with D perhaps TRBD2 (6 bases). Germline loops: CDR1 LGHNA, CDR2 YSLEER. V shed 6 bases and J shed 4 bases, with 16 bases lying between them. The CDR3 length is 15 residues. CDR3 sequence (DNA): TGCGCCAGCAGTCATCTGACGGGGGATTACAATGAGCAGTTCTTC. Protein: CASSHLTGDYNEQFF.

The CDR3, as DNA: TGTGCCAGCAGTTACTCCGACAGGGGGTTCGCTGAAGCTTTCTTT. Encoded protein: CASSYSDRGFAEAFF. V is TRBV6-2 or TRBV6-3 and J is TRBJ1-1; TRBD1 matches 9 bases. Germline CDR1 and CDR2: MNHEY and SVGEGT. CDR3 size: 15 residues. Losses at the gene ends were 0 bases for V and 6 bases for J; bases not matched to a gene: 5.

A single count supports this clone. V gene TRBV12-3 or TRBV12-4 combines with J gene TRBJ1-6; D not certain. The CDR3 has 13 amino acids. Trimming pared 4 bases from V and 5 bases from J, leaving 6 bases between. The CDR3 is CASSSTDNSPLHF. The CDR3 bases are TGTGCCAGCAGTTCTACGGATAATTCACCCCTCCACTTT.

This chain connects TRBV30 to TRBJ1-5; TRBD1 might be the D (6 bases). V was pared by 7 bases and J by 0 bases, with 13 bases between. The length of the CDR3 is 14 residues. CDR1 GTSNPN and CDR2 SVGIG come from the germline V gene (reference sequence). The CDR3 DNA reads TGTGCCTTCACCCGGGGGGCTAGCAATCAGCCCCAGCATTTT. It encodes CAFTRGASNQPQHF.

The chain employs TRBV7-8 and TRBJ2-2; either TRBD1 or TRBD2 may fit D (5 bases each). The CDR3 covers 16 residues. The ends were cut back, 1 base at V and 5 bases at J, with 14 bases in the middle. CDR1 is SGHVS and CDR2 is FQNEAQ in the germline V gene. CDR3 nucleotide sequence: TGTGCCAGCAGCTTAGTAGTTCCTTGGGGGACCGGGGAGCTGTTTTTT. As protein: CASSLVVPWGTGELFF. Full variable domain (outside the CDR3, taken from reference TRBV7-8 and TRBJ2-2): GAGVSQSPRYKVAKRGQDVALRCDPISGHVSLFWYQQALGQGPEFLTYFQNEAQLDKSGLPSDRFFAERPEGSVSTLKIQRTQQEDSAVYLCASSLVVPWGTGELFFGEGSRLTVL.

This chain uses TRBV19 with TRBJ2-7; a weak D match, TRBD1 (6 bases). V lost 5 bases and J lost 4, with 12 bases in between. The germline gives CDR1 LNHDA, CDR2 SQIVND (reference sequence). The CDR3 loop spans 13 amino acids. CDR3 in DNA: TGTGCCAGTAGTGTGGACAGACGGTACGAGCAGTACTTC. This sequence encodes CASSVDRRYEQYF. Together with reference TRBV19 and TRBJ2-7, the CDR3 gives the full variable domain: DGGITQSPKYLFRKEGQNVTLSCEQNLNHDAMYWYRQDPGQGLRLIYYSQIVNDFQKGDIAEGYSVSREKKESFPLTVTSAQKNPTAFYLCASSVDRRYEQYFGPGTRLTVT.

The V call is TRBV21-1, the J call TRBJ1-2; the DNA was not used to check the table's D call, TRBD1. TRBV21-1 is given as a pseudogene. CDR3 length: 15 residues. The CDR3 DNA is TGTGCCAGCAGCAAAGGAGGACAGCAACTCTATGGCTACACCTTC. This gives the protein CASSKGGQQLYGYTF.

CDR3 sequence: CASGFHRKRDRGMWGYTF. CDR3 nucleotide sequence: TGTGCTAGTGGTTTCCATCGAAAGAGGGACAGGGGAATGTGGGGCTACACCTTC. This chain links TRBV12-5 with TRBJ1-2, with 10 nucleotides matching TRBD1. Germline trimming cut 3 bases from V and 8 bases from J; bases unmatched to any gene: 18. The CDR3 spans 18 residues. Germline V gene lookup returns CDR1 LGHNT and CDR2 FRNRAP. Variable domain in full (rest from reference TRBV12-5 and TRBJ1-2): DARVTQTPRHKVTEMGQEVTMRCQPILGHNTVFWYRQTMMQGLELLAYFRNRAPLDDSGMPKDRFSAEMPDATLATLKIQPSEPRDSAVYFCASGFHRKRDRGMWGYTFGSGTRLTVV.

The chain is built from TRBV7-2 and TRBJ2-6, with D perhaps TRBD1 (6 bases). Trimming took 4 bases from V and 0 from J, leaving 13 bases between them. The CDR3 has 17 residues. Germline V lookup: CDR1 SGHTA, CDR2 FQGNSA. The CDR3 reads CASSSGQTLSGANVLTF. The CDR3, as DNA: TGTGCCAGCAGCTCCGGACAGACCCTCTCTGGGGCCAACGTCCTGACTTTC.

The chain has TRBV6-5 and TRBJ1-1; 8 positions match TRBD1. CDR3 length: 15 residues. Germline V gene data show CDR1 as MNHEY and CDR2 as SVGAGI. V was pared by 10 bases and J by 0 bases, with 10 bases of the junction left unmatched. CDR3 region: CATVGQGALNTEAFF. CDR3 nucleotide sequence: TGTGCCACCGTCGGACAGGGAGCTTTGAACACTGAAGCTTTCTTT.